The 15 T cell receptor beta chains listed next were all sequenced from one sample in a study of T cell responses to AZD1222 COVID-19 vaccine. TCRdb's copy holds only in-frame clones and misses some; the assay was immunoSEQ multiplex PCR. This table holds 150,000 to 200,000 clones, around 92% found once. Here the sequenced sample was peripheral blood, taken on day 0 of AZD1222 vaccination. The receptors stem from an adult in good health.

The V gene is TRBV5-1, the J gene TRBJ1-1; TRBD1 matches 8 bases. The CDR3 covers 14 residues. Germline V CDR1 and CDR2: SGHRS, YFSETQ. V was pared by 4 bases and J by 4 bases, with 6 bases of the junction left unmatched. The CDR3 coding sequence is TGCGCCAGCAGCCCCGACAGGGGAGGCACTGAAGCTTTCTTT. Translation: CASSPDRGGTEAFF.

This chain connects TRBV28 to TRBJ1-4, with TRBD1 matching over 11 bases. This CDR3 region has 17 residues. Looked up from germline, CDR1 is MDHEN and CDR2 is SYDVKM. V gave up 2 bases and J gave up 7 bases; unmatched junction bases: 9. This chain's CDR3 is CASSLRGTGGRGEKLFF. DNA of the CDR3: TGTGCCAGCAGTTTACGTGGGACAGGGGGACGGGGTGAAAAACTGTTTTTT.

This rearrangement joins TRBV19 to TRBJ2-2; D not certain. Germline CDR1 is LNHDA and CDR2 is SQIVND (reference sequence). This CDR3 is built from 13 residues. The V and J ends lost 1 base and 4 bases respectively, with 4 bases between them. The CDR3 protein is CASSIVPTGELFF. The CDR3 nucleotides read TGTGCCAGTAGTATAGTCCCCACCGGGGAGCTGTTTTTT. The variable domain in full, completed from reference TRBV19 and TRBJ2-2, reads DGGITQSPKYLFRKEGQNVTLSCEQNLNHDAMYWYRQDPGQGLRLIYYSQIVNDFQKGDIAEGYSVSREKKESFPLTVTSAQKNPTAFYLCASSIVPTGELFFGEGSRLTVL.

The chain carries TRBV5-1 and TRBJ2-1; TRBD2 agrees at 9 bases. The CDR3 loop spans 15 amino acids. Germline lookup yields CDR1 SGHRS and CDR2 YFSETQ. The junction had 1 base not matched to a gene; V was cut back by 0 bases and J by 3 bases. Written as DNA, the CDR3 is TGCGCCAGCAGCTTGGAAGCGGGGGGCTACAATGAGCAGTTCTTC. As protein: CASSLEAGGYNEQFF.

The chain employs TRBV5-1 and TRBJ2-3, with TRBD2 identical over 8 bases. J lost 1 base, V lost 1 base, and 2 bases had no gene match. The germline V gene encodes CDR1 SGHRS and CDR2 YFSETQ. This CDR3 is 15 amino acids long. CDR3 in DNA: TGCGCCAGCAGCTTGCGGCGGGAGGGCACAGATACGCAGTATTTT. It translates to CASSLRREGTDTQYF.

The V and J genes are TRBV29-1 and TRBJ2-2, with 11 bases identical to TRBD1. CDR1 is SQVTM and CDR2 is ANQGSEA in the germline V gene. Trimming removed 7 bases from V and 5 bases from J; junction bases left unmatched: 3. This CDR3 comprises 13 residues. The CDR3 loop is CSARDRGTGELFF. The CDR3 DNA is TGCAGCGCCAGGGACAGGGGGACCGGGGAGCTGTTTTTT.

This sequence joins TRBV4-3 and TRBJ1-1, with no clear D. Germline-derived CDR1 and CDR2 are LGHNA and YSLEER. V lost 5 bases to trimming and J lost 1 base, with 11 bases between them. The CDR3 is made up of 14 amino acids. The DNA for the CDR3 is TGCGCCAGCAGCGTTTTGGGAGAGAACACTGAAGCTTTCTTT. It specifies CASSVLGENTEAFF.

This rearrangement joins TRBV15 to TRBJ2-2; tentative D call: TRBD2 (6 bases). Trimming shortened V by 3 bases and J by 4 bases, and 12 bases separated the two germline ends. In germline, CDR1 is LNHNV, CDR2 YYDKDF (reference sequence). This CDR3 contains 15 residues. The CDR3: CATSRGGLPTGELFF. DNA for the CDR3: TGTGCCACCAGCAGGGGGGGACTTCCCACCGGGGAGCTGTTTTTT.

The V call is TRBV3-1 (or the pseudogene TRBV3-2), the J call TRBJ2-5; no clear D gene. The CDR3 length is 14 residues. Trimming took 7 bases from V and 0 from J, leaving 12 bases between them. The germline gives CDR1 LGHDT, CDR2 YNNKEL (reference sequence). This CDR3 is CASKVFPNQETQYF. In nucleotides, the CDR3 is TGTGCCAGCAAGGTTTTCCCGAACCAAGAGACCCAGTACTTC.

This clone was counted a single time. CDR3 bases: TGCGCCAGCAGCACGGGACAGGACTATTCACCCCTCCACTTT. It is translated as CASSTGQDYSPLHF. This chain links TRBV5-1 with TRBJ1-6, with 8 bases that match TRBD1. V lost 4 bases, J lost 8 bases, and 5 bases stayed unmatched. The CDR3 loop spans 14 amino acids. CDR1 and CDR2 from the germline V gene are SGHRS and YFSETQ. Drawing the rest from reference TRBV5-1 and TRBJ1-6, the complete variable domain is KAGVTQTPRYLIKTRGQQVTLSCSPISGHRSVSWYQQTPGQGLQFLFEYFSETQRNKGNFPGRFSGRQFSNSRSEMNVSTLELGDSALYLCASSTGQDYSPLHFGNGTRLTVT.

This sequence joins TRBV27 and TRBJ2-2; 7 bases line up with TRBD1. CDR3 length: 16 residues. V lost 6 bases, J lost 2 bases, and 9 bases stayed unmatched. Germline V gene sequence: CDR1 MNHEY, CDR2 SMNVEV (reference sequence). The CDR3: CASRGPGTVNTGELFF. CDR3 sequence (DNA): TGTGCCAGCAGAGGCCCCGGGACAGTTAACACCGGGGAGCTGTTTTTT.

The genes are TRBV28 and TRBJ1-2, with D perhaps TRBD1 (5 bases). The length of the CDR3 is 13 residues. V shed 8 bases and J shed 8 bases, with 18 bases lying between them. Germline-derived CDR1 and CDR2 are MDHEN and SYDVKM. The CDR3 here is CASLHIRVGGYTF. In DNA form, the CDR3 reads TGTGCCAGCCTTCATATCAGGGTCGGGGGCTACACCTTC.

The chain recombines TRBV27 with TRBJ2-1; D unresolved. Trimming pared 5 bases from V and 0 bases from J, leaving 2 bases between. CDR3 length: 12 amino acids. Germline loops: CDR1 MNHEY, CDR2 SMNVEV (reference sequence). CDR3 loop: CASSRSYNEQFF. The CDR3 DNA sequence: TGTGCCAGCAGTCGCTCCTACAATGAGCAGTTCTTC.

The sample holds one count of this clone. This chain connects TRBV7-2 to TRBJ1-1, with TRBD1 matching 8 bases. This CDR3 region has 13 residues. V shed 5 bases, J shed 8 bases, and the junction held 7 bases outside the gene matches. Germline V gene data show CDR1 as SGHTA and CDR2 as FQGNSA. CDR3 protein: CASSRGQGLEAFF. The CDR3 DNA follows: TGTGCCAGCAGCCGTGGACAGGGCCTCGAAGCTTTCTTT.

This chain uses TRBV28 with TRBJ1-4, with 8 nucleotides matching TRBD1. The germline V gene encodes CDR1 MDHEN and CDR2 SYDVKM. The CDR3 totals 14 residues. V gave up 5 bases and J gave up 5 bases; unmatched junction bases: 4. The CDR3 region has the DNA TGTGCCAGCAGTCCCCGGACAGGGAATGAAAAACTGTTTTTT. It translates to CASSPRTGNEKLFF.